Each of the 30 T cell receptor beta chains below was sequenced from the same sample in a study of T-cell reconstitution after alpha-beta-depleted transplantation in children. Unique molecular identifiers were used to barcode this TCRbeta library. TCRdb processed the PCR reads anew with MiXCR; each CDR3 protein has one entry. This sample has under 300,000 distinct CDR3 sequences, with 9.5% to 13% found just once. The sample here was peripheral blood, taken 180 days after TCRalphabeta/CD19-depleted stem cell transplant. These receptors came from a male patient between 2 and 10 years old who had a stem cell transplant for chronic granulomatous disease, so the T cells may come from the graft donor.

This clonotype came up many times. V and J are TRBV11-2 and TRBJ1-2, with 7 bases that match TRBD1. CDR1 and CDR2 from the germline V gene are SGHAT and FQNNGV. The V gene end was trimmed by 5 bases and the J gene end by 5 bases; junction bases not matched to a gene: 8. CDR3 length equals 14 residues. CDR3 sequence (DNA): TGTGCCAGCAGCGGAAACAGGGGAGGGTATGGCTACACCTTC. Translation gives CASSGNRGGYGYTF.

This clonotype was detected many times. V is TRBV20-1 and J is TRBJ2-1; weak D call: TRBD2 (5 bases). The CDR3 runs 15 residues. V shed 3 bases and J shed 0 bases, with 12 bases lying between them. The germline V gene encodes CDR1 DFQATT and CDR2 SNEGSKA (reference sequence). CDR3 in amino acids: CSARFGAGSYNEQFF. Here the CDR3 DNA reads TGCAGTGCTAGGTTCGGTGCGGGCTCCTACAATGAGCAGTTCTTC.

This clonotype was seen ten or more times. The CDR3 DNA reads as TGTGCCAGCAGCAGGCGGGAGGGCCTGGGGGATACGCAGTATTTT. This encodes CASSRREGLGDTQYF. This sequence joins TRBV7-2 and TRBJ2-3, with 9 nucleotides matching TRBD2. CDR1 is SGHTA, CDR2 FQGNSA, per germline. The ends lost 5 bases at V and 6 bases at J; junction bases unmatched: 9. This CDR3 is 15 amino acids long.

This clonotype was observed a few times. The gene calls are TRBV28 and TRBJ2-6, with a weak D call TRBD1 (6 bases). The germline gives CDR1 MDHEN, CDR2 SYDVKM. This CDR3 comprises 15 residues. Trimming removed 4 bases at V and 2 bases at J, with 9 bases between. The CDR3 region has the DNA TGTGCCAGCAGTTCAAACAGGGCTGGGGCCAACGTCCTGACTTTC. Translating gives CASSSNRAGANVLTF.

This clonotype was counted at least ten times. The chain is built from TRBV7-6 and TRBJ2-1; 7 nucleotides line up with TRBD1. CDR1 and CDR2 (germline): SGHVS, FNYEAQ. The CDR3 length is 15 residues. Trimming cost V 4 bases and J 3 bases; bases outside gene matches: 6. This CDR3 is CASSSRQGLYNEQFF. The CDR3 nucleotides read TGTGCCAGCAGCTCCCGACAGGGCCTCTACAATGAGCAGTTCTTC. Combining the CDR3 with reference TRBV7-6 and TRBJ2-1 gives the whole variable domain GAGVSQSPRYKVTKRGQDVALRCDPISGHVSLYWYRQALGQGPEFLTYFNYEAQQDKSGLPNDRFSAERPEGSISTLTIQRTEQRDSAMYRCASSSRQGLYNEQFFGPGTRLTVL.

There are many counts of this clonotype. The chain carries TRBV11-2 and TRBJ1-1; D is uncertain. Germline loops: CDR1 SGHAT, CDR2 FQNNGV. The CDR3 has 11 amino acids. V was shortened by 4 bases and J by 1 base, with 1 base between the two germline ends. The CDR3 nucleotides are TGTGCCAGCAGCTGGAACACTGAAGCTTTCTTT. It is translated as CASSWNTEAFF.

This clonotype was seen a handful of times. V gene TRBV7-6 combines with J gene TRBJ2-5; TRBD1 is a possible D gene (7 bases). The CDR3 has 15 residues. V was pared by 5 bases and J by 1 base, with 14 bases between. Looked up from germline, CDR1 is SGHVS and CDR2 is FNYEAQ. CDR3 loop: CASSPRRGPQETQYF. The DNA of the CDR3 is TGTGCCAGCAGCCCCCGGAGGGGGCCCCAAGAGACCCAGTACTTC.

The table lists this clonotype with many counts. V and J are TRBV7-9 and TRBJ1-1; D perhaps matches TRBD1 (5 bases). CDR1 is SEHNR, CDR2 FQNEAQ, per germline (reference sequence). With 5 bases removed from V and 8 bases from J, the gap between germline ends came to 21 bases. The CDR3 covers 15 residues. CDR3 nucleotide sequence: TGTGCCAGCAGCCGAGAAGAGCAGGGTAGTTCGGAAGCTTTCTTT. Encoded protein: CASSREEQGSSEAFF.

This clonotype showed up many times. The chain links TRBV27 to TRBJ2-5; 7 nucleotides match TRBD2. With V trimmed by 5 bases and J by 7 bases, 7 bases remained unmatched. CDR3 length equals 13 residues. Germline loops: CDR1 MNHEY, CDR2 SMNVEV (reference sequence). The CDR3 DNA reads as TGTGCCAGCAGTCCGACTAGCTCAGGGACCCAGTACTTC. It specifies CASSPTSSGTQYF.

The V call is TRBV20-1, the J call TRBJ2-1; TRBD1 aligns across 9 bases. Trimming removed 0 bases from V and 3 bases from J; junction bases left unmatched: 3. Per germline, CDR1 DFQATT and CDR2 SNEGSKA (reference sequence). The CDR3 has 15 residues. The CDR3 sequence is CSARDLGQGYNEQFF. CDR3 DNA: TGCAGTGCTAGAGATTTGGGACAGGGCTACAATGAGCAGTTCTTC.

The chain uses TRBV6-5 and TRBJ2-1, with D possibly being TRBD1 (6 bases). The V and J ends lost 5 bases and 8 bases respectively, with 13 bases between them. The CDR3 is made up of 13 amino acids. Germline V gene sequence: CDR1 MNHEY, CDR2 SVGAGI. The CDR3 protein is CASSNHNRDEQFF. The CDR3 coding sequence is TGTGCCAGCAGTAACCACAACAGGGATGAGCAGTTCTTC.

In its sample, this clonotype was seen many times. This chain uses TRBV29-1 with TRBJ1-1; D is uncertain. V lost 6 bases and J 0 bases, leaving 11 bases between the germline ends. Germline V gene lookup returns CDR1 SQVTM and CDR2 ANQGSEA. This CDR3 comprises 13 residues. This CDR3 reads CSVVGRMNTEAFF. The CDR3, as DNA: TGCAGCGTGGTCGGACGGATGAACACTGAAGCTTTCTTT.

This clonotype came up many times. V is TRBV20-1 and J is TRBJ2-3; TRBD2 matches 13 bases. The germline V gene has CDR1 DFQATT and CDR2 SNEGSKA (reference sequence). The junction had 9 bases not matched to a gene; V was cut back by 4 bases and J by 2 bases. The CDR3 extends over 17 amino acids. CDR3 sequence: CSATQGLAGETTDTQYF. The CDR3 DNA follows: TGCAGTGCTACCCAAGGACTAGCGGGGGAAACCACAGATACGCAGTATTTT.

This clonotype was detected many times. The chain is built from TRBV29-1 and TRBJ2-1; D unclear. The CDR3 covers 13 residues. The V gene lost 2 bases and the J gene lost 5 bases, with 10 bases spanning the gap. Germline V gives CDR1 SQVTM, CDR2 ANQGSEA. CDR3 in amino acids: CSVESRKDNEQFF. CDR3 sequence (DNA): TGCAGCGTTGAAAGCAGGAAAGACAATGAGCAGTTCTTC.

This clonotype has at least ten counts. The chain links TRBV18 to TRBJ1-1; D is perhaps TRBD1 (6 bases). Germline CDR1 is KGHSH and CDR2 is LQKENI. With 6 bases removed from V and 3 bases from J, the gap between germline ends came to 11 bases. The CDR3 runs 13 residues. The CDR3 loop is CASSLTGYTEAFF. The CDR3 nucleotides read TGTGCCAGCTCGCTCACAGGGTACACTGAAGCTTTCTTT.

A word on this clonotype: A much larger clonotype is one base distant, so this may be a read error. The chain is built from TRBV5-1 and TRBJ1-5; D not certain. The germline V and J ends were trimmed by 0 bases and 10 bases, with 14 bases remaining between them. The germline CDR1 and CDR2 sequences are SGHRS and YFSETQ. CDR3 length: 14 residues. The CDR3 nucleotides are TGCGCCAGCAGCTTGGACGGGTATGGTCACCCCCAGCATTTT. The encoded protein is CASSLDGYGHPQHF.

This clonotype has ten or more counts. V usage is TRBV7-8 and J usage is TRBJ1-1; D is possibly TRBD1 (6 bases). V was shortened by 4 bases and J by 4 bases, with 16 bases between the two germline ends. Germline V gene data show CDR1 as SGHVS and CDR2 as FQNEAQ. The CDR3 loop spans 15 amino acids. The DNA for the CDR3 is TGTGCCAGCAGCTCTCGCGGCAGGGGAGTCACTGAAGCTTTCTTT. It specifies CASSSRGRGVTEAFF.

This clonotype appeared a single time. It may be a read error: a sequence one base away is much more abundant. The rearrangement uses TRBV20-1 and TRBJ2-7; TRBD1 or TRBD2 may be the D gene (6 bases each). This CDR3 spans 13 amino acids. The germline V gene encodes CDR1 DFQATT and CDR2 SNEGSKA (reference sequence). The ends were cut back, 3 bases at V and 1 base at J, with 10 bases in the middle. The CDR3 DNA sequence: TGCAGTGCTAGTAGGGGGGTTTCCTACGAGCAGTACTTC. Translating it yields CSASRGVSYEQYF.

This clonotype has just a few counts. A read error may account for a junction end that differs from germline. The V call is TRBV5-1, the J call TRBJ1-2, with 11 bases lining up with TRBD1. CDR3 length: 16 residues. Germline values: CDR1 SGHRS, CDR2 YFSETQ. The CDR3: CASSPWTGGEDYGDTF. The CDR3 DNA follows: TGCGCCAGCAGCCCATGGACAGGGGGCGAAGACTATGGCGACACCTTC.

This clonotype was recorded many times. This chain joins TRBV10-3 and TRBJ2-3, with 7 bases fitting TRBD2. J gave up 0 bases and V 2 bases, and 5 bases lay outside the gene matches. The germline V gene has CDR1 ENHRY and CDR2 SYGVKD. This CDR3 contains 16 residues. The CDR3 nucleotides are TGTGCCATCAGTGAGAAGCGGGGTGGTAGCACAGATACGCAGTATTTT. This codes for CAISEKRGGSTDTQYF.

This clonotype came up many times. The CDR3 region has the DNA TGTGCCAGCACCACTGTGGTGGCGAATACGCAGTATTTT. Residues: CASTTVVANTQYF. The V gene is TRBV28, the J gene TRBJ2-3; D is undetermined. The CDR3 runs to 13 residues. The germline CDR1 and CDR2 sequences are MDHEN and SYDVKM. Trimming removed 7 bases from V and 7 bases from J, with 15 bases in between.

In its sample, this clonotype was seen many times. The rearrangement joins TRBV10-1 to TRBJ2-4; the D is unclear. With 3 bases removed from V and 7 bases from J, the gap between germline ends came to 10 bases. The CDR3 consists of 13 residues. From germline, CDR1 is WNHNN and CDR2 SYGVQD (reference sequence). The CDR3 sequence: CASSDRQVNIQYF. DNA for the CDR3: TGCGCCAGCAGTGATCGCCAGGTCAACATTCAGTACTTC.

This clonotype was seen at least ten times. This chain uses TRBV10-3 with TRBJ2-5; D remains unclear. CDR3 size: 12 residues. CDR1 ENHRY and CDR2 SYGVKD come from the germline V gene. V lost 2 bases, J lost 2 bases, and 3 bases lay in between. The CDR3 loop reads CAISEEQETQYF. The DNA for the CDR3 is TGTGCCATCAGTGAGGAGCAAGAGACCCAGTACTTC.

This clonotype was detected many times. CDR3 nucleotides: TGTGCCAGCAGCTCGATGGGACCCCAGTCCCGGGAGCAGTTCTTC. It is translated as CASSSMGPQSREQFF. This chain connects TRBV6-1 to TRBJ2-1, with D perhaps being TRBD1 or TRBD2 (5 bases each). The ends were cut back, 6 bases at V and 10 bases at J, with 22 bases in the middle. Germline CDR1 MNHNS, CDR2 SASEGT. This CDR3 spans 15 amino acids.

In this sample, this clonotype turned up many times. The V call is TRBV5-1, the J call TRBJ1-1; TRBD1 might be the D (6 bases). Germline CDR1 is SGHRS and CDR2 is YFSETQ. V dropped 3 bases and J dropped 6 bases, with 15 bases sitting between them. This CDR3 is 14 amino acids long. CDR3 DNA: TGCGCCAGCAGCTCTCGGGACATGAGGGCTGAAGCTTTCTTT. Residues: CASSSRDMRAEAFF.

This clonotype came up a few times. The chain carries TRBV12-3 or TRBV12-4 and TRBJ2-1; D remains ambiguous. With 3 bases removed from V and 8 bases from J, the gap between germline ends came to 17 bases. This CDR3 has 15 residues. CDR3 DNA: TGTGCCAGCAGTTTGATATCGCTGAGAGTGGATGAGCAGTTCTTC. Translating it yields CASSLISLRVDEQFF.

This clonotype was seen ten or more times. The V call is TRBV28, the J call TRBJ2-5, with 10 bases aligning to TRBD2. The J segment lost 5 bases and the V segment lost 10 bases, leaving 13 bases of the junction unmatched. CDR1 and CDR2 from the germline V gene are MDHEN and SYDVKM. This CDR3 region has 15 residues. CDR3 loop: CATKGLAGEVETQYF. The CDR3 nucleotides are TGTGCCACCAAGGGGCTAGCGGGAGAGGTCGAGACCCAGTACTTC. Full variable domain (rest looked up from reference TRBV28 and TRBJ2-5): DVKVTQSSRYLVKRTGEKVFLECVQDMDHENMFWYRQDPGLGLRLIYFSYDVKMKEKGDIPEGYSVSREKKERFSLILESASTNQTSMYLCATKGLAGEVETQYFGPGTRLLVL.

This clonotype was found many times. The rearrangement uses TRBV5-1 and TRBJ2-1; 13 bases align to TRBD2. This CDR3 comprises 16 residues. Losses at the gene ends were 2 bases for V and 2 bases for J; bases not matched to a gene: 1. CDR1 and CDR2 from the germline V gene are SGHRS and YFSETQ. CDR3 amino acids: CASSLTSGGAYNEQFF. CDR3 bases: TGCGCCAGCAGCTTAACTAGCGGGGGGGCCTACAATGAGCAGTTCTTC.

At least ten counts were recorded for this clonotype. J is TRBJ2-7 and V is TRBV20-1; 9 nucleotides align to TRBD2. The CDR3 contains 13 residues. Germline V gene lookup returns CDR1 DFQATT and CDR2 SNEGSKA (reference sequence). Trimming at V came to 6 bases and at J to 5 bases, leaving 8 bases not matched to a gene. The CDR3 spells CSARLAGVHEQYF. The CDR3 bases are TGCAGTGCCAGATTAGCGGGAGTTCACGAGCAGTACTTC.

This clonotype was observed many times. CDR3 nucleotides: TGCGCCAGCAGCTCGAAGATTGGACTCATGAACACTGAAGCTTTCTTT. Its translation: CASSSKIGLMNTEAFF. The V gene is TRBV5-1, the J gene TRBJ1-1; no clear D gene. The V end lost 3 bases, the J end lost 0 bases, and 15 bases lay between the germline ends. CDR3 size: 16 residues. Germline values: CDR1 SGHRS, CDR2 YFSETQ.